The clone carrying this TCR beta chain was counted at least ten times. Its antigen is currently unknown. The junction and the germline gene differ at one end; a read error may be behind it. TCRdb re-called the RACE reads with MiXCR, one entry per CDR3 protein. Of roughly 120,000 distinct CDR3 sequences listed, 12% were seen once; the top ten hold around 1.4%. The sample is drawn from a study of human T cells and chemical hapten exposure. General study results and limits: Sensitizing to DPC left TCRs with a frequency above 1 in 1000 unaltered.

The time point is: patch test 1, 2 weeks after DPC sensitization. The sample's treatment: therapeutic diphenylcyclopropenone sensitization with weekly scalp DPC. Researchers extracted total RNA from unfractionated whole blood. In germline, CDR1 is SGHAT, CDR2 FQNNGV. The CDR3 loop spans 15 amino acids. This receptor was identified in a woman between 50 and 59 years old with alopecia areata. Some clones in this sample may be carry-over from other donors' samples. The sample was whole blood, taken in connection with sensitization to the hapten diphenylcyclopropenone (DPC). The chain has TRBV11-2 and TRBJ2-1; 8 positions agree with TRBD1. CDR3 in amino acids: CASGLRLDQGAEQFF. Here the CDR3 DNA reads TGTGCCAGCGGCTTGCGATTAGACCAGGGGGCTGAGCAGTTCTTC.